The TCR beta chain under discussion was sequenced for a study of blood T cells in healthy people across ages. Trimming removed 3 bases from V and 4 bases from J; junction bases left unmatched: 2. The CDR3 loop spans 13 amino acids. Germline V gene sequence: CDR1 DFQATT, CDR2 SNEGSKA (reference sequence). The use of a sample-barcoded 5' primer and a J-beta primer mix characterized a second PCR of roughly 6 to 11 cycles. Each CDR3 protein is one row after TCRdb ran MiXCR on the 5' RACE reads. The sample has 600,000 or so distinct CDR3 sequences, under 55% seen once; the top ten hold around 23%. The chain links TRBV20-1 to TRBJ2-3; 9 bases map to TRBD2. Sequences were obtained from blood. This TCR was sampled from a man at least 80 years old in good health. The CDR3 reads CSARAGGPDTQYF. For the CDR3, the DNA is TGCAGTGCTAGGGCGGGGGGGCCAGATACGCAGTATTTT.